One and the same sample provided the 22 T cell receptor beta chains below, sequenced in a study of Tregs in tolerant kidney transplant recipients. Repertoires were generated with immunoSEQ multiplex PCR, while TCRdb's copy carries only in-frame clones and drops some. The repertoire shows about 48,000 clones; the top ten hold 0.75% to 0.95%. The sequences come from CD4+ T cells from blood, collected before the transplant. All receptors derive from a human donor who received a combined kidney and bone marrow transplant.

Points on this clone: Read coverage stops 3 residues before the CDR3 terminus; the germline J gene supplies the remainder. The rearrangement joins TRBV7-2 to TRBJ2-4; D is possibly TRBD1 (5 bases). V lost 2 bases, J lost 9 bases, and 14 bases lay in between. There are 14 residues in the CDR3. Germline values: CDR1 SGHTA, CDR2 FQGNSA. The DNA read from the CDR3 is TGTGCCAGCAGCTTATATGGACAAGGAAGCATT. It codes for CASSLYGQGSI. The CDR3 reads in full as CASSLYGQGSIQYF.

As regards this clone: The sequence runs out 3 residues before the end of the CDR3; the remainder is reconstructed from the germline J gene. The V gene is TRBV7-9, the J gene TRBJ1-4; TRBD1 matches at 8 bases. Germline CDR1 reads SEHNR; CDR2 reads FQNEAQ (reference sequence). The CDR3 consists of 14 residues. Germline trimming cut 4 bases from V and 8 bases from J; bases unmatched to any gene: 6. CDR3 sequence: CASSSDRGAEKLFF. Incomplete CDR3 DNA: TGTGCCAGCAGCTCCGACAGGGGCGCGGAAAAA.

Concerning this clone: With the read ending 3 residues before the CDR3 end, the germline J gene is used to fill in that end. The rearrangement links TRBV11-2 to TRBJ2-7; no clear D gene. This CDR3 region has 15 residues. CDR1 is SGHAT, CDR2 FQNNGV, per germline. Trimming stripped 2 bases from V and 4 bases from J, with 15 bases between. CDR3 in amino acids: CASSLLGSLRYEQYF. The sequenced CDR3 bases are TGTGCCAGCAGCTTATTAGGGTCCCTAAGGTACGAG. Drawing the rest from reference TRBV11-2 and TRBJ2-7, the complete variable domain is EAGVAQSPRYKIIEKRQSVAFWCNPISGHATLYWYQQILGQGPKLLIQFQNNGVVDDSQLPKDRFSAERLKGVDSTLKIQPAKLEDSAVYLCASSLLGSLRYEQYFGPGTRLTVT.

As concerns this clone: The CDR3 end is not reached by the read, which stops 3 residues before it; the germline J gene fills it in. This chain links TRBV5-1 with TRBJ2-7, with 10 bases lining up with TRBD2. J was trimmed by 4 bases and V by 1 base; bases with no gene match: 8. This CDR3 has 16 amino acids. Germline values: CDR1 SGHRS, CDR2 YFSETQ. CDR3 bases read: TGCGCCAGCAGCTTGAGTCCGTTAGCGGGAGGTTACGAG. Translated: CASSLSPLAGGYE. From start to end, the CDR3 is CASSLSPLAGGYEQYF.

Remarks on this clone: Read coverage stops 3 residues before the CDR3 terminus; the germline J gene supplies the remainder. J is TRBJ1-4 and V is TRBV30; TRBD1 is a possible D gene (5 bases). Germline assignment: CDR1 GTSNPN and CDR2 SVGIG (reference sequence). The length of the CDR3 is 14 residues. V was shortened by 1 base and J by 8 bases, with 14 bases between the two germline ends. CDR3 amino acids: CAWSADSRREKLFF. CDR3 bases read: TGTGCCTGGAGTGCAGACAGCCGCAGGGAAAAA. Together with reference TRBV30 and TRBJ1-4, the CDR3 gives the full variable domain: SQTIHQWPATLVQPVGSPLSLECTVEGTSNPNLYWYRQAAGRGLQLLFYSVGIGQISSEVPQNLSASRPQDRQFILSSKKLLLSDSGFYLCAWSADSRREKLFFGSGTQLSVL.

On this clone itself: The read terminates 3 residues ahead of where the CDR3 ends, so the germline J gene completes it. The chain carries TRBV20-1 and TRBJ2-3; 7 nucleotides align to TRBD2. The ends lost 3 bases at V and 3 bases at J; junction bases unmatched: 0. CDR1 is DFQATT, CDR2 SNEGSKA, per germline (reference sequence). There are 12 residues in the CDR3. CDR3 DNA (partial): TGCAGTGCTAGCGGGGGGACAGATACG. Amino acids: CSASGGTDT. The CDR3 in its entirety is CSASGGTDTQYF.

About this clone itself: The CDR3 goes on 3 residues after the read ends, and that part is filled in from the germline J gene. V gene TRBV6-2 or TRBV6-3 combines with J gene TRBJ2-2, with D hard to call. The CDR3 contains 14 residues. The V and J ends lost 0 bases and 4 bases respectively, with 6 bases between them. Germline-derived CDR1 and CDR2 are MNHEY and SVGEGT. The sequenced part of the CDR3 DNA is TGTGCCAGCAGTTACTCGACTTCCACCGGGGAG. This gives the protein CASSYSTSTGE. The complete CDR3 reads CASSYSTSTGELFF.

On this clone itself: The read halts 3 residues ahead of the CDR3 end, with the missing end drawn from the germline J gene. V and J are TRBV11-1 and TRBJ2-5, with 7 bases fitting TRBD2. The length of the CDR3 is 13 residues. Per the germline V gene, CDR1 is SGHAT and CDR2 is FQDESV (reference sequence). CDR3 loop: CASSSSGTDTQYF. Incomplete CDR3 DNA: TGTGCCAGCAGCTCAAGCGGGACCGACACC.

As to this clone: The missing CDR3 end, 3 residues past where the read stops, is filled in from the germline J gene. The V gene is TRBV19, the J gene TRBJ2-5; maybe TRBD2 (6 bases). Germline assignment: CDR1 LNHDA and CDR2 SQIVND (reference sequence). This CDR3 spans 12 amino acids. Trimming took 5 bases from V and 7 from J, leaving 11 bases between them. The covered CDR3 bases are TGTGCCAGTAGTCCGGAGGGTGCGACC. Its translation is CASSPEGAT. The entire CDR3 is CASSPEGATQYF.

With respect to this clone: The CDR3 end lies 3 residues beyond the end of the read and is filled in from the germline J gene. This chain connects TRBV2 to TRBJ2-1, with D perhaps matching TRBD2 (5 bases). CDR1 is SNHLY and CDR2 is FYNNEI in the germline V gene. This CDR3 contains 12 residues. The V end lost 7 bases, the J end lost 4 bases, and 8 bases lay between the germline ends. The CDR3 sequence: CASKAEYNEQFF. The sequenced part of the CDR3 DNA is TGTGCCAGCAAAGCGGAGTACAATGAG.

Turning to this clone: The CDR3 end falls 3 residues outside the read, so it is completed with the germline J gene. The chain joins TRBV30 to TRBJ2-3; D call uncertain. V was shortened by 4 bases and J by 2 bases, with 7 bases between the two germline ends. This CDR3 is built from 12 residues. CDR1 is GTSNPN and CDR2 is SVGIG in the germline V gene (reference sequence). The CDR3 reads CAWNQNTDTQYF. CDR3 DNA, as far as it was read: TGTGCCTGGAATCAGAACACAGATACG. Filled out from reference TRBV30 and TRBJ2-3, the complete variable domain reads SQTIHQWPATLVQPVGSPLSLECTVEGTSNPNLYWYRQAAGRGLQLLFYSVGIGQISSEVPQNLSASRPQDRQFILSSKKLLLSDSGFYLCAWNQNTDTQYFGPGTRLTVL.

As to this clone: The read ends 3 residues shy of where the CDR3 ends; the end is completed using the germline J gene. This sequence joins TRBV19 and TRBJ1-1; 8 nucleotides align to TRBD1. Germline values: CDR1 LNHDA, CDR2 SQIVND (reference sequence). The CDR3 is 14 residues long. CDR3 protein: CASSARTGNSKAFF. Incomplete CDR3 DNA: TGTGCCAGTAGTGCCCGGACAGGGAATAGTAAA.

A remark on this clone: Read coverage stops 3 residues before the CDR3 terminus; the germline J gene supplies the remainder. V and J are TRBV7-2 and TRBJ1-3, with TRBD1 matching over 7 bases. The V and J ends lost 0 bases and 2 bases, in that order; junction bases with no gene match: 7. Germline assignment: CDR1 SGHTA and CDR2 FQGNSA. The length of the CDR3 is 17 residues. CDR3 region: CASSLASGQRPGNTIYF. CDR3 DNA, as far as it was read: TGTGCCAGCAGCTTAGCGTCGGGACAGAGACCTGGAAACACC.

With respect to this clone: Read data end 3 residues before the CDR3 end; the end is taken from the germline J gene. V usage is TRBV20-1 and J usage is TRBJ2-1; D gene ambiguous. This CDR3 is 14 amino acids long. Germline CDR1 is DFQATT and CDR2 is SNEGSKA (reference sequence). Trimming cost V 5 bases and J 5 bases, with 16 bases left between them. The CDR3 sequence: CSARSASWDNEQFF. The part of the CDR3 DNA that was read is TGCAGTGCTCGAAGCGCCTCGTGGGACAATGAG.

Notes on this clone: The missing CDR3 end, 3 residues past where the read stops, is filled in from the germline J gene. The rearrangement joins TRBV20-1 to TRBJ2-7, with D perhaps TRBD2 (6 bases). The CDR3 runs to 18 residues. Germline V CDR1 and CDR2: DFQATT, SNEGSKA (reference sequence). The V end was cut by 3 bases, the J end by 4 bases, with 28 bases between. Incomplete CDR3 DNA: TGCAGTGCTAGGGGTGAGTGGCTGGATGTGGGAGGACTTTACGAG. Its protein product is CSARGEWLDVGGLYE. The entire CDR3 protein is CSARGEWLDVGGLYEQYF.

As for this clone: The read ends 3 residues early relative to the CDR3; the germline J gene fills the gap. The V gene is TRBV20-1, the J gene TRBJ2-4; 10 positions match TRBD1. V was clipped by 0 bases and J by 0 bases; unmatched bases: 5. The germline V gene encodes CDR1 DFQATT and CDR2 SNEGSKA (reference sequence). The CDR3 is made up of 17 amino acids. This CDR3 is CSAREGQGSLAKNIQYF. CDR3 DNA, as far as it was read: TGCAGTGCTAGAGAGGGACAGGGGAGTTTAGCCAAAAACATT.

With regard to this clone: The read ends 3 residues before the CDR3 terminus; that terminus is restored from the germline J gene. The gene calls are TRBV2 and TRBJ2-3; a weak D match, TRBD1 (5 bases). The ends were cut back, 6 bases at V and 4 bases at J, with 11 bases in the middle. Germline CDR1 is SNHLY and CDR2 is FYNNEI. CDR3 size: 13 residues. Partial CDR3 DNA: TGTGCCAGCAGGGGTGTAGGGGCAGATACG. Translating gives CASRGVGADT. The full-length CDR3 reads as CASRGVGADTQYF.

The chain's CDR3 is CSWRGADEKLFF. Partial CDR3 DNA: TGCAGCTGGCGGGGGGCTGATGAAAAA. V gene TRBV20-1 combines with J gene TRBJ1-4; possibly TRBD1 for D (6 bases). Read sequence stops 3 residues before the CDR3 end, and the germline J gene provides the missing end. The CDR3 extends over 12 amino acids. Per germline, CDR1 DFQATT and CDR2 SNEGSKA (reference sequence).

In the case of this clone: The CDR3 goes on 3 residues after the read ends, and that part is filled in from the germline J gene. The V and J genes are TRBV20-1 and TRBJ2-2; 12 positions match TRBD2. Germline loops: CDR1 DFQATT, CDR2 SNEGSKA (reference sequence). The CDR3 has 16 amino acids. After removal of 6 bases from V and 2 bases from J, the junction contained 7 bases not matched to a gene. CDR3 bases read: TGCAGTGCCTCGGGACTAGCGGGCGCAAACACCGGGGAG. It yields the protein CSASGLAGANTGE. The entire CDR3 protein is CSASGLAGANTGELFF.

For this clone: The read ends 3 residues before the CDR3 terminus; that terminus is restored from the germline J gene. This chain connects TRBV13 to TRBJ2-1, with TRBD2 matching over 14 bases. This CDR3 contains 16 residues. Germline lookup yields CDR1 PRHDT and CDR2 FYEKMQ (reference sequence). The V gene end was trimmed by 3 bases and the J gene end by 8 bases; junction bases not matched to a gene: 6. CDR3 amino acids: CASSFSGLAGVDEQFF. The part of the CDR3 DNA that was read is TGTGCCAGCAGCTTCTCGGGACTAGCGGGAGTAGATGAG.

CDR3 residues: CASSYKKRPRSSYEQYF. Incomplete CDR3 DNA: TGTGCCAGCAGTTACAAAAAGCGACCGAGGTCCTCCTACGAG. The genes are TRBV6-2 or TRBV6-3 and TRBJ2-7; D unresolved. The read gets to within 3 residues of the CDR3 end, and the germline J gene fills in the rest. This CDR3 region has 17 residues. V dropped 2 bases and J dropped 0 bases, with 17 bases sitting between them. Germline values: CDR1 MNHEY, CDR2 SVGEGT.

As for this clone: The read comes to an end 3 residues before the CDR3 does, leaving the germline J gene to fill in the end. The chain has TRBV19 and TRBJ1-1; D remains unclear. V gave up 5 bases and J gave up 4 bases, with 11 bases separating them. The CDR3 is 13 amino acids. Germline-derived CDR1 and CDR2 are LNHDA and SQIVND (reference sequence). This CDR3 reads CASSLRSGTEAFF. The sequenced part of the CDR3 DNA is TGTGCCAGTAGTCTACGCTCCGGCACTGAA.